This T cell receptor (beta chain) was recorded in a study of T-cell reconstitution after alpha-beta-depleted transplantation in children. Using unique molecular identifiers, the investigators prepared the TCRbeta library. One entry per CDR3 protein results from TCRdb running MiXCR on the PCR reads. The sample consists of a few hundred thousand distinct CDR3 sequences, approximately 9.7% of them appearing once. This clonotype was counted many times. V lost 2 bases to trimming and J lost 6 bases; unmatched junction nucleotides: 7. CDR1 is SGHTA and CDR2 is FQGNSA in the germline V gene. The CDR3 is 15 amino acids.

This rearrangement joins TRBV7-2 to TRBJ1-2; 9 bases are a match to TRBD1. Specimen: PBMCs from the stem cell graft donor, collected from the stem cell graft. The TCR originated in a human donor who donated a stem cell graft to a child with SCID. This chain's CDR3 is CASSLRTGQGHGYTF. CDR3 nucleotide sequence: TGTGCCAGCAGCTTAAGGACGGGACAGGGTCATGGCTACACCTTC.